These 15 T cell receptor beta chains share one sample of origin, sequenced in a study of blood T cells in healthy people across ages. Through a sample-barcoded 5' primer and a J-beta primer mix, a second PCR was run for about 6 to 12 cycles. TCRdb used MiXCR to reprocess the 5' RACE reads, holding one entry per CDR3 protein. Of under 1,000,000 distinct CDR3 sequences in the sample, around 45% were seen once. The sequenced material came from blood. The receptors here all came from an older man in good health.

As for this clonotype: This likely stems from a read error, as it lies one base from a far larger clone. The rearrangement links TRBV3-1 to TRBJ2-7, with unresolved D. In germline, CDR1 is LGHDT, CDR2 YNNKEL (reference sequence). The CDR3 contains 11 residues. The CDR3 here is CVSSQDYEQYF. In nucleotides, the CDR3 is TGTGTCAGCAGCCAAGACTACGAGCAGTACTTC.

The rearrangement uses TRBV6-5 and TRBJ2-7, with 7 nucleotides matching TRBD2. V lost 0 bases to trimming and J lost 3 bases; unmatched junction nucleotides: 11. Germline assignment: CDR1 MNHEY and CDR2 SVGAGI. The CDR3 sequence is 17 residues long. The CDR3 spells CASSYSWGRASVYEQYF. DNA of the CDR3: TGTGCCAGCAGTTACTCCTGGGGGAGGGCCTCAGTCTACGAGCAGTACTTC.

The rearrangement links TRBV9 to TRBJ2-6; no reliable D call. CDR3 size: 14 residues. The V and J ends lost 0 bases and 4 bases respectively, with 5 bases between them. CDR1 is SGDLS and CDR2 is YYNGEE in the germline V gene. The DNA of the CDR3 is TGTGCCAGCAGCGTAGAACTGGGGGCCAACGTCCTGACTTTC. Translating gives CASSVELGANVLTF.

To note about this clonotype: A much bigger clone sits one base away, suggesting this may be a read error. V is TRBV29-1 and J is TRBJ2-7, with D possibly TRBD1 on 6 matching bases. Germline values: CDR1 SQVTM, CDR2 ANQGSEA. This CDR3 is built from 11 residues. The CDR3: CSAGEGVEEYF. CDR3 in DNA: TGCAGCGCCGGAGAGGGGGTCGAGGAGTACTTC.

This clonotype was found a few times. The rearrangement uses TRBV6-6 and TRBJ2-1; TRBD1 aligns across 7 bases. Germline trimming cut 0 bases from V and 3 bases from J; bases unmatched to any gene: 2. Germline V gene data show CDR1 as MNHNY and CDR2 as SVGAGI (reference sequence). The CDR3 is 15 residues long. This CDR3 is CASSYSWDSYNEQFF. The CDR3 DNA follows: TGTGCCAGCAGTTACTCTTGGGACAGCTACAATGAGCAGTTCTTC.

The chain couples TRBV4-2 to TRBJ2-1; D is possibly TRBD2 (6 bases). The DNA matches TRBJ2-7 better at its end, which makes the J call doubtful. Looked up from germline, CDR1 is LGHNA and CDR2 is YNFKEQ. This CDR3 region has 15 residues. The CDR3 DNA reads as TGTGCCAGCAGCCAAGCGGGAGTTACCTACAATGAGCAGTACTTC. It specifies CASSQAGVTYNEQYF.

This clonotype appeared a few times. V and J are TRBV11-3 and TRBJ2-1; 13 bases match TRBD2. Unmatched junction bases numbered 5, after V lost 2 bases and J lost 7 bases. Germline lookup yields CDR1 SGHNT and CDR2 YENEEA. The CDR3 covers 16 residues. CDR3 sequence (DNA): TGTGCCAGCAGCTTACGACTAGCGGGAGGAGGTAATGAGCAGTTCTTC. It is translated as CASSLRLAGGGNEQFF.

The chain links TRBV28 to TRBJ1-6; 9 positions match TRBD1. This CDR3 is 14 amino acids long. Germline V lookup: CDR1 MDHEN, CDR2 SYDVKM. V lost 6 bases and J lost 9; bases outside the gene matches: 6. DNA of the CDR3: TGTGCCAGCAGCTTGGGGGACAGGGCTTCACCCCTCCACTTT. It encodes CASSLGDRASPLHF.

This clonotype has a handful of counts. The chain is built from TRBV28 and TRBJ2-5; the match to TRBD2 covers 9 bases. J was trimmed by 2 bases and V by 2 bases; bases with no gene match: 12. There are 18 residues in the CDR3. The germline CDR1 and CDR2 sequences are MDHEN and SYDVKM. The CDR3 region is CASSLGLTTSGAQETQYF. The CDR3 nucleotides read TGTGCCAGCAGTTTAGGCCTTACGACTAGCGGAGCACAAGAGACCCAGTACTTC.

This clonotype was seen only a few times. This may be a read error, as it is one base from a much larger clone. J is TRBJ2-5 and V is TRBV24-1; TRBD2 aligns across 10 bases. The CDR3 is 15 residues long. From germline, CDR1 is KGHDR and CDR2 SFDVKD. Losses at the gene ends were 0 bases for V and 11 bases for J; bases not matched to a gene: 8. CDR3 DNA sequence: TGTGCCACCAGTGATTTGGCTAGCGGGGGAACTGAGCAGTACTTC. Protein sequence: CATSDLASGGTEQYF.

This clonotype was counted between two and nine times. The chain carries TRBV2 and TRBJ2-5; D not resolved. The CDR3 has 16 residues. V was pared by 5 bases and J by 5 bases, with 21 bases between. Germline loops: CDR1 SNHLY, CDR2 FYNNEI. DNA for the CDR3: TGTGCCAGCAGTAACGAATATAATACAAATTCGGAGACCCAGTACTTC. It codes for CASSNEYNTNSETQYF.

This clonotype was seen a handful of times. CDR3 in amino acids: CSASRQSSNYGYTF. The CDR3 bases are TGCAGTGCTAGTCGTCAGTCTTCTAACTATGGCTACACCTTC. This rearrangement joins TRBV20-1 to TRBJ1-2; D unresolved. The germline CDR1 and CDR2 sequences are DFQATT and SNEGSKA (reference sequence). This CDR3 spans 14 amino acids. Trimming removed 3 bases at V and 0 bases at J, with 11 bases between.

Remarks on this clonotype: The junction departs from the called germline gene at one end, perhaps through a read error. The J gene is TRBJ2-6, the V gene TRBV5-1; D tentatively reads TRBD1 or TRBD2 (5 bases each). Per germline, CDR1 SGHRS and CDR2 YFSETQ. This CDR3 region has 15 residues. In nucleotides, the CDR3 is TGCGCCAGCAGCAGGATGGGAGCCGGGGCCAACATCCTGACTTTC. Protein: CASSRMGAGANILTF.

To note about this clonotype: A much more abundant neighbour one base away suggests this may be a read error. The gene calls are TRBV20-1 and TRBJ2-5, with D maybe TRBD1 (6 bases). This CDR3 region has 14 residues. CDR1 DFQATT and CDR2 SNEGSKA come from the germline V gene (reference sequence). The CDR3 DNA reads TGCAGTGCTAGAATACAGGGTCGCAGAGAGGCCCAGTACTTC. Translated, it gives CSARIQGRREAQYF.

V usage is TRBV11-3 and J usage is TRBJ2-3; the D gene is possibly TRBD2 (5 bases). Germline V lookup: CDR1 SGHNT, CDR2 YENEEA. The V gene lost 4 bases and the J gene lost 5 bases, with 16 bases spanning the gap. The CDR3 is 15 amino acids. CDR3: CASSYSSEGGDTQYF. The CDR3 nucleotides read TGTGCCAGCAGCTATAGTTCCGAGGGCGGAGATACGCAGTATTTT.